A selection of T cell receptor beta chains follows, all from one sample in a study of blood T cell repertoires in COVID-19. Here immunoSEQ multiplex PCR was the method, and the copy in TCRdb shows in-frame clones only, minus some. The sample carries hundreds of thousands of clones, 70% to 85% recorded once. The source material was peripheral blood. The receptors shown here come from a man older than 75 with acute or convalescent COVID-19. CDR3s include the opening cysteine and the closing phenylalanine or tryptophan. D genes are given only for firm matches. Only some rows state a clone size, as once, few, many or a class for expanded clones.

cdr3_aa cdr3_nt v_call cdr3_length clone_size d_call j_call
CASNSGRGNEKLFF TGTGCCAGCAACTCCGGCAGGGGTAATGAAAAACTGTTTTTT TRBV28 14 once . TRBJ1-4
CASSPRGTVGSEQYF TGTGCCAGTAGTCCCAGGGGGACAGTGGGCTCGGAGCAGTACTTC TRBV19 15 once TRBD1 TRBJ2-7
CASSVVASRGTGELFF TGTGCCAGCAGCGTAGTAGCTTCTCGGGGAACCGGGGAGCTGTTTTTT TRBV9 16 . . TRBJ2-2
CAARRQGSDEKLFF TGTGCCGCCCGCCGACAGGGATCGGATGAAAAACTGTTTTTT TRBV19 14 . TRBD1 TRBJ1-4
CATSDSFRAETQYF TGTGCCACCAGTGATTCTTTCAGGGCAGAGACCCAGTACTTC TRBV24-1 14 . . TRBJ2-5
CASSHQGGRDEKLFF TGTGCCAGCAGCCACCAAGGGGGTAGGGATGAAAAACTGTTTTTT TRBV5-8 15 . . TRBJ1-4
CASSLAGAATNEKLFF TGTGCCAGCAGCTTGGCGGGTGCCGCAACTAATGAAAAACTGTTTTTT TRBV5-6 16 . . TRBJ1-4
CASSLIGGMETQYF TGTGCCAGCAGTTTAATCGGGGGTATGGAGACCCAGTACTTC TRBV27 14 . . TRBJ2-5
CASSRQGRELFF TGTGCCAGCAGTCGACAGGGCCGGGAGCTGTTTTTT TRBV7-9 12 once TRBD1 TRBJ2-2
CASSSGASLAMSSYNEQFF TGTGCCAGCAGCTCCGGGGCGTCACTAGCGATGAGCTCCTACAATGAGCAGTTCTTC TRBV11-2 19 . TRBD2 TRBJ2-1
CASRRHDQETQYF TGTGCCAGCAGGCGCCATGATCAAGAGACCCAGTACTTC TRBV27 13 . . TRBJ2-5
CASSPQGLARRSSYEQYF TGTGCCAGCAGTCCCCAGGGACTAGCAAGGAGAAGCTCCTACGAGCAGTACTTC TRBV27 18 . TRBD2 TRBJ2-7
CASSPVRGPNYGYTF TGTGCCAGCAGCCCAGTGCGAGGGCCTAACTATGGCTACACCTTC TRBV11-2 15 . . TRBJ1-2
CASSEGKRYTEAFF TGTGCCAGCAGTGAAGGAAAGCGTTACACTGAAGCTTTCTTT TRBV6-1 14 . . TRBJ1-1
CATSAGHLYGYTF TGTGCCACCAGTGCTGGACACCTCTATGGCTACACCTTC TRBV24-1 13 . . TRBJ1-2
CAWSVLTGGKGYTF TGTGCCTGGAGTGTCTTGACAGGGGGAAAAGGCTACACCTTC TRBV30 14 . TRBD1 TRBJ1-2
CASSSRGYSTDTQYF TGCGCCAGCAGCTCCAGGGGTTATAGCACAGATACGCAGTATTTT TRBV5-1 15 . . TRBJ2-3
CASSDGDRGYEQYF TGTGCCAGCAGTGATGGGGACAGGGGTTACGAGCAGTACTTC TRBV2 14 few TRBD1 TRBJ2-7
CAFSGTSGARSSTQYF TGTGCCTTCTCCGGGACTAGCGGGGCCCGTTCAAGCACGCAGTATTTT TRBV30 16 . TRBD2 TRBJ2-3
CASSDPDRGATNEKLFF TGTGCCAGCAGTGACCCCGACAGGGGAGCCACTAATGAAAAACTGTTTTTT TRBV25-1 17 . TRBD1 TRBJ1-4
CASSSPGADIQYF TGCGCCAGCAGCTCCCCAGGGGCTGACATTCAGTACTTC TRBV5-1 13 . . TRBJ2-4
CATSDSAGVNTEAFF TGTGCCACCAGTGATTCTGCAGGGGTGAACACTGAAGCTTTCTTT TRBV24-1 15 . . TRBJ1-1
CASSLRGSTEAFF TGTGCCAGCAGTTTAAGGGGATCCACTGAAGCTTTCTTT TRBV12-3/TRBV12-4 13 few . TRBJ1-1
CASSLDVTNTGELFF TGCGCCAGCAGCTTGGATGTTACGAACACCGGGGAGCTGTTTTTT TRBV5-1 15 . . TRBJ2-2
CASSGTGSNQPQHF TGTGCCAGCAGTGGGACAGGGAGCAATCAGCCCCAGCATTTT TRBV2 14 . TRBD1 TRBJ1-5
CATSEPNVGRPQYF TGTGCCACCAGTGAACCGAATGTCGGGAGACCCCAGTACTTC TRBV24-1 14 . . TRBJ2-5
CASSPGQVSGNTIYF TGTGCCAGCTCTCCAGGACAGGTCTCTGGAAACACCATATATTTT TRBV18 15 . TRBD1 TRBJ1-3
CSVLDRVGIQYF TGCAGCGTCCTTGACAGGGTGGGCATTCAGTACTTC TRBV29-1 12 . TRBD1 TRBJ2-4
CASSLTSTGVNSPLHF TGTGCCAGCAGCTTAACCTCGACAGGGGTTAATTCACCCCTCCACTTT TRBV7-2 16 few TRBD1 TRBJ1-6
CASSRQGWGINEKLFF TGTGCCAGTAGTCGACAGGGCTGGGGTATTAATGAAAAACTGTTTTTT TRBV19 16 . TRBD1 TRBJ1-4
CASSVRDWENTEAFF TGTGCCAGCAGCGTCAGGGACTGGGAGAACACTGAAGCTTTCTTT TRBV5-4 15 . . TRBJ1-1
CASSPPRFVSYGYTF TGTGCCAGCTCACCACCGAGGTTTGTTAGCTATGGCTACACCTTC TRBV18 15 . . TRBJ1-2
CASGAGAGQPQHF TGTGCCAGCGGGGCGGGGGCTGGTCAGCCCCAGCATTTT TRBV9 13 . . TRBJ1-5